This TCR beta chain was found in a study of OX40 agonist ivuxolimab in advanced cancers. In the study overall: Every 2 weeks, ivuxolimab was infused into the patients intravenously at between 0.01 and 10 mg/kg.

With respect to this clone: Its antigen is undetermined.

TCRdb's table, derived via immunoSEQ multiplex PCR, lists solely in-frame clones and lacks some. Among 90,000 or so clones, around nine tenths were seen once, and the ten largest hold 1% to 1.3%. Germline V gene data show CDR1 as SGHRS and CDR2 as YFSETQ. CDR3 length: 15 residues. Trimming shortened V by 4 bases and J by 5 bases, and 18 bases separated the two germline ends. Study findings and constraints: Dose levels from 0.1 to 3.0 mg/kg saw CD4+ and CD8+ blood T cells expand clonally by week 6. On average, CD8+ T cells had more expanded clones than CD4+. Patients with a partial response at 0.1-3.0 mg/kg had among the lowest clonal expansion.

The chain employs TRBV5-1 and TRBJ2-5, with D perhaps TRBD1 or TRBD2 (5 bases each). This clonotype originated in an adult with an advanced solid tumor such as melanoma, head and neck, liver or kidney cancer. The specimen comprised CD4+ or CD8+ T cells sorted from blood, sampled in a trial of the OX40 agonist ivuxolimab. The CDR3 DNA sequence: TGCGCCAGCAGCCTTTACGCAGGGACGGGGGAGACCCAGTACTTC. Protein: CASSLYAGTGETQYF.